Below, 8 T cell receptor beta chains from the same sample are listed, as sequenced in a study of cytotoxic CD8 clonotypes in ibrutinib-treated CLL. Assay used: immunoSEQ multiplex PCR; TCRdb lists only in-frame clones, some missing. Of under 300,000 clones in the sample, 60% to 75% were seen once. This sample comprised PBMCs, obtained after 24 months of ibrutinib treatment. The receptor source for this set is a human donor with chronic lymphocytic leukemia.

This clone was detected once. CDR3 coding DNA: TGTGCCAGCAGCTTTAATACCCAAGAGACCCAGTACTTC. It specifies CASSFNTQETQYF. The V call is TRBV7-8, the J call TRBJ2-5; no clear D. This CDR3 contains 13 residues. Germline V gene sequence: CDR1 SGHVS, CDR2 FQNEAQ. The V end lost 3 bases, the J end lost 1 base, and 6 bases lay between the germline ends.

This rearrangement joins TRBV4-2 to TRBJ2-3; 11 bases are shared with TRBD2. This CDR3 has 16 residues. The trim removed 0 bases at V and 5 bases at J, leaving 4 bases unmatched. Germline V gene data show CDR1 as LGHNA and CDR2 as YNFKEQ. The CDR3 is CASSQELAGVIDTQYF. For the CDR3, the DNA is TGTGCCAGCAGCCAAGAACTAGCGGGAGTTATAGATACGCAGTATTTT.

A note on this clone: The junction does not match germline at one end; this may be a read error. The chain has TRBV10-3 and TRBJ2-7; D is undetermined. The CDR3 spans 14 residues. Per the germline V gene, CDR1 is ENHRY and CDR2 is SYGVKD. DNA of the CDR3: TGTGCCAGCAGTTTAGCAGGTCTTTCCTACGAGCAGTACTTC. Its protein is CASSLAGLSYEQYF.

This CDR3 is CASSLGTTLAYEQYF. CDR3 in DNA: TGCGCCAGCAGCTTGGGGACTACCCTAGCCTACGAGCAGTACTTC. The V call is TRBV5-1, the J call TRBJ2-7; D possibly corresponds to TRBD2 (6 bases). CDR3 length equals 15 residues. The germline CDR1 and CDR2 sequences are SGHRS and YFSETQ. V lost 0 bases to trimming and J lost 2 bases, with 12 bases between them.

The chain employs TRBV18 and TRBJ1-1, with 9 positions matching TRBD1. V trimming: 6 bases; J trimming: 4 bases; junction bases outside the gene matches: 21. Germline lookup yields CDR1 KGHSH and CDR2 LQKENI. This CDR3 spans 19 amino acids. The CDR3: CASSSNTGTGRLWGTEAFF. CDR3 nucleotides: TGTGCCAGCTCTTCTAATACCGGGACAGGGCGACTCTGGGGCACTGAAGCTTTCTTT.

Only a few counts were recorded for this clone. The rearrangement links TRBV7-2 to TRBJ2-7; 12 nucleotides match TRBD2. With V trimmed by 5 bases and J by 0 bases, 5 bases remained unmatched. The CDR3 consists of 16 residues. Germline V gene data show CDR1 as SGHTA and CDR2 as FQGNSA. The CDR3 DNA is TGTGCCAGCAGCCCCAGGACTAGCGGGGCCTCCTACGAGCAGTACTTC. Its protein is CASSPRTSGASYEQYF.

This clone was detected only a few times. The chain joins TRBV11-1 to TRBJ2-7, with D hard to call. CDR1 and CDR2 (germline): SGHAT, FQDESV (reference sequence). V lost 1 base, J lost 1 base, and 8 bases lay in between. The CDR3 has 14 amino acids. The CDR3 spells CASSLDPNSYEQYF. CDR3 nucleotide sequence: TGTGCCAGCAGCTTAGACCCTAATTCCTACGAGCAGTACTTC.

The count of this clone is one. This rearrangement joins TRBV9 to TRBJ2-3; no reliable D call. With 0 bases removed from V and 3 bases from J, the gap between germline ends came to 5 bases. This CDR3 region has 13 residues. Germline loops: CDR1 SGDLS, CDR2 YYNGEE. The CDR3 DNA follows: TGTGCCAGCAGCGTAGGGCTGACAGATACGCAGTATTTT. It yields the protein CASSVGLTDTQYF.